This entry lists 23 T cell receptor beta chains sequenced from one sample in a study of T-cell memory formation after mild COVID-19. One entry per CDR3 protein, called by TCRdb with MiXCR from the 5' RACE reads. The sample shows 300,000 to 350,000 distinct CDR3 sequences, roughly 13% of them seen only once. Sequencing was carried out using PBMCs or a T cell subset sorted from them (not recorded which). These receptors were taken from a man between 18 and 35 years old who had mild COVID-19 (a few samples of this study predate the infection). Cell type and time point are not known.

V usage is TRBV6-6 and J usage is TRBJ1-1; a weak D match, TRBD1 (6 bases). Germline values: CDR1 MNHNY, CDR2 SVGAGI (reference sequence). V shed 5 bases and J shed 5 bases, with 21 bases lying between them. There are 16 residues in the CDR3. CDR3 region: CASSDIGGFGQTEAFF. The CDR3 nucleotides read TGTGCCAGCAGTGATATAGGGGGGTTCGGTCAGACTGAAGCTTTCTTT.

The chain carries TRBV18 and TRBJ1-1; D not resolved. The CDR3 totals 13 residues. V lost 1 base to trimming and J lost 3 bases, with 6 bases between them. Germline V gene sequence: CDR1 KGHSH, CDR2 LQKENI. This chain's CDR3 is CASSPQVYTEAFF. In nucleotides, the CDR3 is TGTGCCAGCTCACCACAGGTTTACACTGAAGCTTTCTTT.

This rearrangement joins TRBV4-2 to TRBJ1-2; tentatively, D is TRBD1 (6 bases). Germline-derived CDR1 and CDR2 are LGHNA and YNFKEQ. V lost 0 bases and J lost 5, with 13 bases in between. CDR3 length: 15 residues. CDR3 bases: TGTGCCAGCAGCCAAGAGCCAGGGGTTGTGTATGGCTACACCTTC. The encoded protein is CASSQEPGVVYGYTF.

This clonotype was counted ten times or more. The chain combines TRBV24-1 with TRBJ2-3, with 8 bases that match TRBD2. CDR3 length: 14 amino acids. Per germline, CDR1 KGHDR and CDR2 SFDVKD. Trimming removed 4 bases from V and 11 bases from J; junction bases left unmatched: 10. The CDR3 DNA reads TGTGCCACCAGTGAAGACACAGCGGGGGTGGTGCAGTATTTT. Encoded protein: CATSEDTAGVVQYF.

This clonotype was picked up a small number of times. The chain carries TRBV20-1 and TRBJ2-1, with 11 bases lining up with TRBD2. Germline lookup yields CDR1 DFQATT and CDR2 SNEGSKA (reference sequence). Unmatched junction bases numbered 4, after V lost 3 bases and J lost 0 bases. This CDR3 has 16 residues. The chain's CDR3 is CSASRLAGSSYNEQFF. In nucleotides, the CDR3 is TGCAGTGCTAGTCGACTAGCGGGGAGCTCCTACAATGAGCAGTTCTTC.

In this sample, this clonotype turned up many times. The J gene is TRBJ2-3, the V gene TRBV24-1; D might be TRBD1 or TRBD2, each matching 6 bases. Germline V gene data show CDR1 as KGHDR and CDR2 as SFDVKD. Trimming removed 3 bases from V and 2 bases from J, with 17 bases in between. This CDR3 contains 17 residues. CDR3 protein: CATSDPGKGGLTDTQYF. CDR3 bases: TGTGCCACCAGTGATCCGGGAAAGGGGGGACTCACAGATACGCAGTATTTT.

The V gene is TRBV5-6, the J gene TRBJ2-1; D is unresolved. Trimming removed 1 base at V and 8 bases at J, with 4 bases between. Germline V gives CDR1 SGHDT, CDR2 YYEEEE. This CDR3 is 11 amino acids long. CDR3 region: CASSLSYEQFF. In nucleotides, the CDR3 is TGTGCCAGCAGCTTGTCCTATGAGCAGTTCTTC.

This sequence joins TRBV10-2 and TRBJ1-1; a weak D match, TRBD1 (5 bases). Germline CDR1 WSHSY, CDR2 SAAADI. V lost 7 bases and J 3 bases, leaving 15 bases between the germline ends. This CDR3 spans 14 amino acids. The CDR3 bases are TGCGCCAGCACAAGGGGAGGGGTTGACACTGAAGCTTTCTTT. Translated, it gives CASTRGGVDTEAFF.

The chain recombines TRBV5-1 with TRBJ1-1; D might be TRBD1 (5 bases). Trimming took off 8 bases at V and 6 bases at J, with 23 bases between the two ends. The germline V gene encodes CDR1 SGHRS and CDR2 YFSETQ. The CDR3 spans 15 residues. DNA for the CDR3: TGCGCCAGTGGACCGGGACTACGGAGTTTCTCTGAAGCTTTCTTT. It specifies CASGPGLRSFSEAFF.

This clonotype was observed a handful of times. DNA of the CDR3: TGTGCCAGCAGCTTATATCCGACGAACACCGGGGAGCTGTTTTTT. Its protein is CASSLYPTNTGELFF. V usage is TRBV7-6 and J usage is TRBJ2-2; D not certain. The V gene lost 2 bases and the J gene lost 0 bases, with 7 bases spanning the gap. Germline-derived CDR1 and CDR2 are SGHVS and FNYEAQ. The CDR3 has 15 amino acids.

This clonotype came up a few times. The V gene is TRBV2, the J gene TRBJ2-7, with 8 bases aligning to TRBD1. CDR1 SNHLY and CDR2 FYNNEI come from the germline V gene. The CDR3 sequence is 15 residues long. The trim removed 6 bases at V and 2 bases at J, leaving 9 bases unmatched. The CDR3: CASRQTGGEAYEQYF. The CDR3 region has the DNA TGTGCCAGCAGACAAACAGGGGGTGAGGCCTACGAGCAGTACTTC.

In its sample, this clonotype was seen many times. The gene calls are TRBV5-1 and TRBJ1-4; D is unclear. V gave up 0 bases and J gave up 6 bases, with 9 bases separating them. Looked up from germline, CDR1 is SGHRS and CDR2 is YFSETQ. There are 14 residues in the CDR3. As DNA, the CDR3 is TGCGCCAGCAGCTTGGGCCGGGAAGATGAAAAACTGTTTTTT. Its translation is CASSLGREDEKLFF.

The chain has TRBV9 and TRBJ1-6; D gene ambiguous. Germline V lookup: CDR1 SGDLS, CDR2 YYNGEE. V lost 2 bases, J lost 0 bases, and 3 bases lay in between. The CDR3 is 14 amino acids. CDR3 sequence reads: CASSVASYNSPLHF. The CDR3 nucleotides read TGTGCCAGCAGCGTCGCCTCCTATAATTCACCCCTCCACTTT.

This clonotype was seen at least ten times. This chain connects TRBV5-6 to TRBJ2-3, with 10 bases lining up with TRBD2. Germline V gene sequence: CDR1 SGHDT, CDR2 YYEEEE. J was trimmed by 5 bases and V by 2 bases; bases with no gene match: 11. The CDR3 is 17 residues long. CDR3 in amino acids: CASSFLSGGPLGDTQYF. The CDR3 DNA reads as TGTGCCAGCAGCTTCCTTAGCGGGGGGCCTCTAGGAGATACGCAGTATTTT.

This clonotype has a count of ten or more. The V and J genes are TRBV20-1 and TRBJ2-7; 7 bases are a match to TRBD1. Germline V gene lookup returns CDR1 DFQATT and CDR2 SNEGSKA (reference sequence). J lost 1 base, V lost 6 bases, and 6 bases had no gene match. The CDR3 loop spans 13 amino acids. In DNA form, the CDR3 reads TGCAGTGCGACCGGGACAGAATCCTACGAGCAGTACTTC. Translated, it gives CSATGTESYEQYF.

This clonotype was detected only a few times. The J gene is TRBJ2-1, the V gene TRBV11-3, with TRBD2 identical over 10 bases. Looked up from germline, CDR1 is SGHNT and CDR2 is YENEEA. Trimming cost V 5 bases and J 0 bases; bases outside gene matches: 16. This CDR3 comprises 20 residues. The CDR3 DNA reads TGTGCCAGCAGCCTCGGTTGGGCTAGCGGGGGACCAAGCTCCTACAATGAGCAGTTCTTC. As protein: CASSLGWASGGPSSYNEQFF.

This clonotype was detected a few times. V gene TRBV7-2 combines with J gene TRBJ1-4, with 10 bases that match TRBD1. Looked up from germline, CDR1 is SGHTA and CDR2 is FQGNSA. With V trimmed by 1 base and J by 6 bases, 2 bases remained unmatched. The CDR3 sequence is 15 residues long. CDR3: CASSLGDRGDEKLFF. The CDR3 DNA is TGTGCCAGCAGCTTAGGGGACAGGGGAGATGAAAAACTGTTTTTT.

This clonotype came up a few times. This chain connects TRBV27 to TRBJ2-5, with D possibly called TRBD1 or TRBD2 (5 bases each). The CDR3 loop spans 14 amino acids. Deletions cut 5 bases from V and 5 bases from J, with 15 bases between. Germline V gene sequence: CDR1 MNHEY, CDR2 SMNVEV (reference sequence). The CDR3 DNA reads TGTGCCAGCAGTGACAGTTGGGGCGGGGAGACCCAGTACTTC. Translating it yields CASSDSWGGETQYF.

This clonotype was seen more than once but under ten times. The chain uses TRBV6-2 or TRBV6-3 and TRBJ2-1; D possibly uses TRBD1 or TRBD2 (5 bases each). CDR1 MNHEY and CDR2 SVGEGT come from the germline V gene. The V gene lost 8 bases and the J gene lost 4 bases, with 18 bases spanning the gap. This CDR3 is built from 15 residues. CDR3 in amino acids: CASYYRDGLYNEQFF. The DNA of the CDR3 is TGTGCCAGCTATTATCGGGACGGATTATACAATGAGCAGTTCTTC.

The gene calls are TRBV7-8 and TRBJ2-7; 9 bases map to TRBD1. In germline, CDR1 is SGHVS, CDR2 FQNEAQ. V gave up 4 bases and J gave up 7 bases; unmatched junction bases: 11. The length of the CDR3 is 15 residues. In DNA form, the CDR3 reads TGTGCCAGCAGCTCCCTCCCGGGACAGGGCTGGGAGCAGTACGTC. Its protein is CASSSLPGQGWEQYV.

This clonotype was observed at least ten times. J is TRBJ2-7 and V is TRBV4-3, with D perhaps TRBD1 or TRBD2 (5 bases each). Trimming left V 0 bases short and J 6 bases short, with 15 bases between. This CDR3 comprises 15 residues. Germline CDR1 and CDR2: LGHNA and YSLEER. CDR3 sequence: CASSQDHRLGAEQYF. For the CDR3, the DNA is TGCGCCAGCAGCCAAGACCACAGGCTGGGAGCCGAGCAGTACTTC.

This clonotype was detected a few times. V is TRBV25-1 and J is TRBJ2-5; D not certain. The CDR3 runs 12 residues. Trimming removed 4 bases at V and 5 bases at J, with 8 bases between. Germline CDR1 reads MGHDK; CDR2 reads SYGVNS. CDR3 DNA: TGTGCCAGCAGTGGTGTCCATGAGACCCAGTACTTC. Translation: CASSGVHETQYF.

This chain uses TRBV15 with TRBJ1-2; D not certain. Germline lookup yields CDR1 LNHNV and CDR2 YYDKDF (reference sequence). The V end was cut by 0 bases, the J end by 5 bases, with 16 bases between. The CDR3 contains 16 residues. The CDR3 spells CATSRDRARMGYGYTF. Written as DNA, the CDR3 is TGTGCCACCAGCAGAGATAGGGCCAGGATGGGATATGGCTACACCTTC.